This T cell receptor beta chain was sequenced for a study of shared T cell receptors in the human thymus. CDR1 is ENHRY and CDR2 is SYGVKD in the germline V gene. The CDR3 extends over 14 amino acids. Trimming stripped 2 bases from V and 3 bases from J, with 10 bases between. The protocol was immunoSEQ multiplex PCR, while the TCRdb copy is restricted to in-frame clones and leaves out a portion. Of about 380,000 clones listed, approximately 95% are singletons. The rearrangement uses TRBV10-3 and TRBJ1-1; D possibly corresponds to TRBD1 (6 bases). This receptor was taken from a human donor. The source material was thymocytes. The CDR3, as DNA: TGTGCCATCAGTGAGAGCAGGGGCCACACTGAAGCTTTCTTT. Translation gives CAISESRGHTEAFF.